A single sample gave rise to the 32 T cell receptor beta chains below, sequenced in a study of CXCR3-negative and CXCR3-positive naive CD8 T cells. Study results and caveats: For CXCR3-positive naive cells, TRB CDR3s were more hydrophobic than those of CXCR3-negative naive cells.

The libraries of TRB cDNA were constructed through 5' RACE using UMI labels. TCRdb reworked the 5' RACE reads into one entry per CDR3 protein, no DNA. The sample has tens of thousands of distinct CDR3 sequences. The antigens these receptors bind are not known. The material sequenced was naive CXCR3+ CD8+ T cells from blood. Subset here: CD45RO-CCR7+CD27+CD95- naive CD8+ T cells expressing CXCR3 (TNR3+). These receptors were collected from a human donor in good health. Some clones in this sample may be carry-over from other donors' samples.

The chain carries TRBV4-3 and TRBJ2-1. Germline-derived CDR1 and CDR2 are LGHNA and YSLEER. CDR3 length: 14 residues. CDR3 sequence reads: CASSPGLALDEQFF.

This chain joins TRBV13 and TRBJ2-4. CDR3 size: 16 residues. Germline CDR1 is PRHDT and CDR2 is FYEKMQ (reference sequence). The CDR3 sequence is CASSSSENLAKNIQYF.

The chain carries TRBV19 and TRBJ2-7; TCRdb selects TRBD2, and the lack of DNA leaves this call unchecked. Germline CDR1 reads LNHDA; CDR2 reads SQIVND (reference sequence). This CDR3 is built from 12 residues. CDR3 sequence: CASGDLTYEQYF.

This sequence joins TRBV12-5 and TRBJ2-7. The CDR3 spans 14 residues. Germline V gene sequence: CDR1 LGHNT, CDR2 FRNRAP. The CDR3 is CASVSERDSYEQYF. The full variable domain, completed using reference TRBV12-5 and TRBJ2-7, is DARVTQTPRHKVTEMGQEVTMRCQPILGHNTVFWYRQTMMQGLELLAYFRNRAPLDDSGMPKDRFSAEMPDATLATLKIQPSEPRDSAVYFCASVSERDSYEQYFGPGTRLTVT.

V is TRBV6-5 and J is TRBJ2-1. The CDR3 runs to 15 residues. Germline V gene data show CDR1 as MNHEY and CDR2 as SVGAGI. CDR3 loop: CASSQEDVSYNEQFF.

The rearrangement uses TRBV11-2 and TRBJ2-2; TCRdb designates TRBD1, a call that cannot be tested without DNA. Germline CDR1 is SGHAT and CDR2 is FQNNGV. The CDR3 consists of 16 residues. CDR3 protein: CASNDPGQIYTGELFF.

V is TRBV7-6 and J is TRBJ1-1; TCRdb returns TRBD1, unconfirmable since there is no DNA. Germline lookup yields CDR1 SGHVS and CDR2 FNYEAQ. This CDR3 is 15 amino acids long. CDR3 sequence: CASSPGTQGSTEAFF.

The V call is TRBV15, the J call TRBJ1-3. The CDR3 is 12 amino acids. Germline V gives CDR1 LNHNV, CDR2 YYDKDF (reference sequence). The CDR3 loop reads CATSWEGNTIYF. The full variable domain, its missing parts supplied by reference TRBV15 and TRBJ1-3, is DAMVIQNPRYQVTQFGKPVTLSCSQTLNHNVMYWYQQKSSQAPKLLFHYYDKDFNNEADTPDNFQSRRPNTSFCFLDIRSPGLGDTAMYLCATSWEGNTIYFGEGSWLTVV.

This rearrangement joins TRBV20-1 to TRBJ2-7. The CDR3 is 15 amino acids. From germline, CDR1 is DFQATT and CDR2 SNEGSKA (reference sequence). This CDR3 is CSARNHRQSSYEQYF.

This chain's CDR3 is CASTGASYEQYF. This chain uses TRBV7-8 with TRBJ2-7. The germline CDR1 and CDR2 sequences are SGHVS and FQNEAQ. This CDR3 is 12 amino acids long. Looking up the rest from reference TRBV7-8 and TRBJ2-7 gives the full variable domain: GAGVSQSPRYKVAKRGQDVALRCDPISGHVSLFWYQQALGQGPEFLTYFQNEAQLDKSGLPSDRFFAERPEGSVSTLKIQRTQQEDSAVYLCASTGASYEQYFGPGTRLTVT.

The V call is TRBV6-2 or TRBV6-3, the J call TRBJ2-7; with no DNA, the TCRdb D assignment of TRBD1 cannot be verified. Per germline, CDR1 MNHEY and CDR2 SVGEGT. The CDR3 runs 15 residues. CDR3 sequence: CASSTDRGFPYEQYF.

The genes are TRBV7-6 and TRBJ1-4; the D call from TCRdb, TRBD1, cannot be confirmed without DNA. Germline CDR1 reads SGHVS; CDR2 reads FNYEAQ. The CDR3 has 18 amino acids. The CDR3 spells CASSSERAWGRTNEKLFF.

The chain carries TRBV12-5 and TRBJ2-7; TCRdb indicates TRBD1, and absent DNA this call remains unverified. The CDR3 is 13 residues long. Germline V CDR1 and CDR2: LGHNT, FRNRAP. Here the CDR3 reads CASGTGIPYEQYF.

This chain's CDR3 is CASSHPLAGDEQFF. The V and J genes are TRBV7-9 and TRBJ2-1; TCRdb returns TRBD2, unconfirmable since there is no DNA. The CDR3 sequence is 14 residues long. The germline V gene encodes CDR1 SEHNR and CDR2 FQNEAQ (reference sequence). Filled out from reference TRBV7-9 and TRBJ2-1, the complete variable domain reads DTGVSQNPRHKITKRGQNVTFRCDPISEHNRLYWYRQTLGQGPEFLTYFQNEAQLEKSRLLSDRFSAERPKGSFSTLEIQRTEQGDSAMYLCASSHPLAGDEQFFGPGTRLTVL.

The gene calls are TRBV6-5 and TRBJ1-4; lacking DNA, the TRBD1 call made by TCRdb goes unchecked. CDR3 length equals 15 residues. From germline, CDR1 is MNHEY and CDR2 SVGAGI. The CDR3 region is CASSYSDRENEKLFF.

The CDR3 sequence: CASSQDHSGETQYF. The chain employs TRBV3-1 and TRBJ2-5; the TCRdb D gene call, TRBD2, has no DNA to confirm it. The V gene's germline CDR1 is LGHDT and CDR2 YNNKEL (reference sequence). The CDR3 is 14 residues long.

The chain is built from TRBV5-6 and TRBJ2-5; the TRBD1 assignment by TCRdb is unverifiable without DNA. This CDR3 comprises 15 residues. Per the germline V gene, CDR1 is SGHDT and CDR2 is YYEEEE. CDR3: CASSSGGKYQETQYF.

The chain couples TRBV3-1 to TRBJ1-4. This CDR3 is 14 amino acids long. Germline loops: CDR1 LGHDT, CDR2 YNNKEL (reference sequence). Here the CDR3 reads CASSQVLSNEKLFF.

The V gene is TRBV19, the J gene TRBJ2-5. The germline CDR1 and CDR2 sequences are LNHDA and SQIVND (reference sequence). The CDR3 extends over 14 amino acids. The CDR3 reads CASSMIGGVETQYF.

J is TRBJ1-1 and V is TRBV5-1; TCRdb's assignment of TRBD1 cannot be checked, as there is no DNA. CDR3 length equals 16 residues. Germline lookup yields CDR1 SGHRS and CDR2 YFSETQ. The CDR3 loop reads CASSLDADSLNTEAFF.

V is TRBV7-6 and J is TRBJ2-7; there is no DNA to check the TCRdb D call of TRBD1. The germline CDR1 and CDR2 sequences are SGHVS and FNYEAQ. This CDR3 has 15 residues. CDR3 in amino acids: CASSLERTGGYEQYF. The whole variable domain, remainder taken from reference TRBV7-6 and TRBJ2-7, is GAGVSQSPRYKVTKRGQDVALRCDPISGHVSLYWYRQALGQGPEFLTYFNYEAQQDKSGLPNDRFSAERPEGSISTLTIQRTEQRDSAMYRCASSLERTGGYEQYFGPGTRLTVT.

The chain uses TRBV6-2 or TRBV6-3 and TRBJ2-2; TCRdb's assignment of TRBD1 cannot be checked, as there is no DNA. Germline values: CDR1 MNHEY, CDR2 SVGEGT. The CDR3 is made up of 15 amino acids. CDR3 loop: CASSSTGQIIGELFF.

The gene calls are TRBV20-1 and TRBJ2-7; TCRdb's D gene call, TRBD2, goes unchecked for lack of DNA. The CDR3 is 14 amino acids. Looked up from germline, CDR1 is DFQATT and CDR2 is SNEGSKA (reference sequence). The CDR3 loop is CSARGLAGLYEQYF.

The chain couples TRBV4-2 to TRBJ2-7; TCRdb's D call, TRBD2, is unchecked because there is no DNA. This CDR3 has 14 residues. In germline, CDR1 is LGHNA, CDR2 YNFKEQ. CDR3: CASSLGPGTYEQYF.

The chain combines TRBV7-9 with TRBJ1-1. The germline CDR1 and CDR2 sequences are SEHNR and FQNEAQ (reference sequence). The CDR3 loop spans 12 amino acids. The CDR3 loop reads CASSLDTVEAFF.

CDR3 sequence reads: CSVAGLGSYNEQFF. The V call is TRBV29-1, the J call TRBJ2-1. The CDR3 extends over 14 amino acids. Germline V gives CDR1 SQVTM, CDR2 ANQGSEA.

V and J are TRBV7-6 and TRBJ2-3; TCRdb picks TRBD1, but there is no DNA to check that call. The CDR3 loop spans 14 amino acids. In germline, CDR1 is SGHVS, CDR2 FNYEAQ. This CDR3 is CASSIMQGVDTQYF. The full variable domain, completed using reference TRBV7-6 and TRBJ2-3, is GAGVSQSPRYKVTKRGQDVALRCDPISGHVSLYWYRQALGQGPEFLTYFNYEAQQDKSGLPNDRFSAERPEGSISTLTIQRTEQRDSAMYRCASSIMQGVDTQYFGPGTRLTVL.

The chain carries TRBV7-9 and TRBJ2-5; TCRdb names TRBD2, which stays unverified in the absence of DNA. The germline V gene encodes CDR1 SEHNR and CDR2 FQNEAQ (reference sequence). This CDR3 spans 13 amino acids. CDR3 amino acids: CASSPMAEGTQYF. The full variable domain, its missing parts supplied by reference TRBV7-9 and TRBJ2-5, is DTGVSQNPRHKITKRGQNVTFRCDPISEHNRLYWYRQTLGQGPEFLTYFQNEAQLEKSRLLSDRFSAERPKGSFSTLEIQRTEQGDSAMYLCASSPMAEGTQYFGPGTRLLVL.

The CDR3 is CASSPIQETQYF. This chain joins TRBV12-3 or TRBV12-4 and TRBJ2-5. The length of the CDR3 is 12 residues.

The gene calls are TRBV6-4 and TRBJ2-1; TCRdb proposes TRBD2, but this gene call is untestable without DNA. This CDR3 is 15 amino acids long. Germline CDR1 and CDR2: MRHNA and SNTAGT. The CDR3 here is CASSTSGADYNEQFF.

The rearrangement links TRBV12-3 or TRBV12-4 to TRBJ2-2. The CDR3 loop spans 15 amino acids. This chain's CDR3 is CASSLLGLGTGELFF.

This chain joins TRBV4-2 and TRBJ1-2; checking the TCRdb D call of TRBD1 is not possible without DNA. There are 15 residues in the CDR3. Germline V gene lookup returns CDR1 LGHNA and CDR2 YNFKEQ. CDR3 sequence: CASGQATGVNYGYTF.